The 15 T cell receptor beta chains given below trace back to one sample, sequenced in a study of cytomegalovirus exposure and HLA in healthy donors. The PCR was carried out with 60 Vbeta primers and 13 Jbeta primers. Repertoires were generated with immunoSEQ multiplex PCR, while TCRdb's copy carries only in-frame clones and drops some. Of some 56,000 clones in the sample, 80% were seen once. Sequences were obtained from PBMCs. The source is a woman between 40 and 50 years old in good health and CMV-seronegative.

This chain uses TRBV27 with TRBJ1-2; D not resolved. The CDR3 covers 15 residues. V was trimmed by 3 bases and J by 2 bases, leaving 13 bases between them. The germline V gene encodes CDR1 MNHEY and CDR2 SMNVEV (reference sequence). The CDR3 bases are TGTGCCAGCAGTTTTTCGCCGTCAGCGAACTATGGCTACACCTTC. Translation: CASSFSPSANYGYTF.

This rearrangement joins TRBV2 to TRBJ2-3; no clear D gene. CDR3 length equals 14 residues. Trimming took off 7 bases at V and 1 base at J, with 12 bases between the two ends. Germline CDR1 and CDR2: SNHLY and FYNNEI. CDR3 DNA: TGTGCCAGCACCTCTCTACCGCGCACAGATACGCAGTATTTT. This encodes CASTSLPRTDTQYF.

This clone was recorded a few times. The chain recombines TRBV18 with TRBJ1-5; 11 bases fit TRBD1. Germline lookup yields CDR1 KGHSH and CDR2 LQKENI. After removal of 6 bases from V and 0 bases from J, the junction contained 10 bases not matched to a gene. The CDR3 contains 18 residues. The CDR3 nucleotides read TGTGCCAGCTCGTTAGGGACAGGGGGATTATATAGCAATCAGCCCCAGCATTTT. Residues: CASSLGTGGLYSNQPQHF. The whole variable domain, filled in from reference TRBV18 and TRBJ1-5, reads NAGVMQNPRHLVRRRGQEARLRCSPMKGHSHVYWYRQLPEEGLKFMVYLQKENIIDESGMPKERFSAEFPKEGPSILRIQQVVRGDSAAYFCASSLGTGGLYSNQPQHFGDGTRLSIL.

V and J are TRBV19 and TRBJ1-2; no definite D call. The V end lost 6 bases, the J end lost 4 bases, and 12 bases lay between the germline ends. Germline V gene sequence: CDR1 LNHDA, CDR2 SQIVND (reference sequence). This CDR3 region has 13 residues. The CDR3 loop is CASSHGLAYGYTF. In nucleotides, the CDR3 is TGTGCCAGTAGCCACGGACTTGCCTATGGCTACACCTTC.

The sample holds a few counts of this clone. The chain carries TRBV7-3 and TRBJ2-3; D might be TRBD2 (6 bases). The CDR3 sequence is 15 residues long. Trimming shortened V by 0 bases and J by 0 bases, and 7 bases separated the two germline ends. Germline V CDR1 and CDR2: SGHTA, FQGTGA. CDR3 in DNA: TGTGCCAGCAGCTTAACGGGGGGTAGCACAGATACGCAGTATTTT. It translates to CASSLTGGSTDTQYF.

This clone was observed once. The chain links TRBV19 to TRBJ2-6; no firm D call. Deletions cut 10 bases from V and 0 bases from J, with 10 bases between. This CDR3 has 14 amino acids. Germline CDR1 LNHDA, CDR2 SQIVND (reference sequence). The DNA of the CDR3 is TGTGCCACCTTATTGAGCTCTGGGGCCAACGTCCTGACTTTC. It is translated as CATLLSSGANVLTF.

In this sample, this clone turned up once. The rearrangement joins TRBV5-1 to TRBJ2-1, with TRBD1 matching 8 bases. The CDR3 is 18 residues long. CDR1 is SGHRS, CDR2 YFSETQ, per germline. After removal of 0 bases from V and 1 base from J, the junction contained 9 bases not matched to a gene. CDR3 in amino acids: CASSLGDRPHFSYNEQFF. In DNA form, the CDR3 reads TGCGCCAGCAGCTTGGGGGACAGGCCCCATTTTTCCTACAATGAGCAGTTCTTC.

The count of this clone is one. The chain couples TRBV9 to TRBJ2-7; 13 nucleotides line up with TRBD2. Losses at the gene ends were 4 bases for V and 2 bases for J; bases not matched to a gene: 3. The CDR3 length is 15 residues. Looked up from germline, CDR1 is SGDLS and CDR2 is YYNGEE. The CDR3 nucleotides are TGTGCCAGCAGCCTGGGACTAGCGGGACCCTACGAGCAGTACTTC. It codes for CASSLGLAGPYEQYF.

In regard to this clone: Other DNA sequences from this sample encode an identical CDR3 as well. This rearrangement joins TRBV27 to TRBJ2-7; no clear D. The CDR3 covers 13 residues. The V gene lost 3 bases and the J gene lost 3 bases, with 9 bases spanning the gap. Germline assignment: CDR1 MNHEY and CDR2 SMNVEV (reference sequence). CDR3 nucleotide sequence: TGTGCCAGCAGTTTTGCCCAACACTACGAGCAGTACTTC. This translates into CASSFAQHYEQYF.

V and J are TRBV10-3 and TRBJ2-5, with 9 bases lining up with TRBD1. The V segment lost 0 bases and the J segment 4 bases; nucleotides outside the gene matches: 3. Germline V lookup: CDR1 ENHRY, CDR2 SYGVKD. The CDR3 length is 15 residues. CDR3: CAISESKQGAETQYF. In nucleotides, the CDR3 is TGTGCCATCAGTGAGTCGAAACAGGGGGCAGAGACCCAGTACTTC.

This sequence joins TRBV6-5 and TRBJ1-2, with 9 bases fitting TRBD1. The V segment lost 0 bases and the J segment 5 bases; nucleotides outside the gene matches: 7. This CDR3 has 16 amino acids. Per germline, CDR1 MNHEY and CDR2 SVGAGI. CDR3 sequence: CASSYSAPGQGYGYTF. Written as DNA, the CDR3 is TGTGCCAGCAGTTACTCAGCTCCGGGACAGGGATATGGCTACACCTTC.

The rearrangement links TRBV4-2 to TRBJ2-7; the D gene is possibly TRBD2 (5 bases). Germline CDR1 LGHNA, CDR2 YNFKEQ. V lost 1 base, J lost 7 bases, and 14 bases lay in between. The length of the CDR3 is 14 residues. This chain's CDR3 is CASSQGPGSREQYF. The CDR3 nucleotides are TGTGCCAGCAGCCAAGGTCCGGGATCTCGGGAGCAGTACTTC.

This chain links TRBV28 with TRBJ1-5; 8 nucleotides agree with TRBD1. V lost 5 bases to trimming and J lost 4 bases; unmatched junction nucleotides: 10. The length of the CDR3 is 16 residues. Germline assignment: CDR1 MDHEN and CDR2 SYDVKM. The CDR3 is CASSTPQGAGNQPQHF. In DNA, the CDR3 is TGTGCCAGCAGTACCCCGCAGGGGGCAGGGAATCAGCCCCAGCATTTT.

DNA for the CDR3: TGTGCCAGTAGCCTCCGAGCGGGGGGCGGGAGGGCCCAATACGAGCAGTACTTC. Translating it yields CASSLRAGGGRAQYEQYF. The V gene is TRBV19, the J gene TRBJ2-7; 9 bases fit TRBD2. The J segment lost 4 bases and the V segment lost 6 bases, leaving 19 bases of the junction unmatched. Germline values: CDR1 LNHDA, CDR2 SQIVND (reference sequence). The CDR3 covers 18 residues. The whole variable domain, remainder taken from reference TRBV19 and TRBJ2-7, is DGGITQSPKYLFRKEGQNVTLSCEQNLNHDAMYWYRQDPGQGLRLIYYSQIVNDFQKGDIAEGYSVSREKKESFPLTVTSAQKNPTAFYLCASSLRAGGGRAQYEQYFGPGTRLTVT.

The gene calls are TRBV25-1 and TRBJ1-5; no clear D. This CDR3 is 13 amino acids long. The germline V gene encodes CDR1 MGHDK and CDR2 SYGVNS. V lost 4 bases, J lost 2 bases, and 6 bases lay in between. CDR3 loop: CASSVSGNQPQHF. The CDR3 DNA is TGTGCCAGCAGTGTTTCGGGCAATCAGCCCCAGCATTTT.